This TCR beta chain was profiled in a study of blood T cell repertoires in COVID-19. V gave up 5 bases and J gave up 7 bases, with 15 bases separating them. The CDR3 runs 15 residues. CDR1 is MNHEY and CDR2 is SVGAGI in the germline V gene. Per the authors' pipeline: For nucleated cells, counts were estimated from reference gene primer amplification. TCRdb keeps only in-frame clones here, not all; method: immunoSEQ multiplex PCR. V and J calls and clone size come straight from that table; D and trimming were deduced from the DNA. The sample lists about 110,000 clones, around 64% occurring once. The V call is TRBV6-5, the J call TRBJ1-6; tentative D call: TRBD1 (5 bases). The sample taken for sequencing was peripheral blood. The clonotype originates from a woman in her forties with acute or convalescent COVID-19. CDR3 sequence: CASSTPGGINSPLHF. The CDR3 nucleotides are TGTGCCAGCAGTACCCCCGGGGGAATAAATTCACCCCTCCACTTT.